This is a list of T cell receptor beta chains from one sample in a study of T cells expressing NK-cell markers. TCRdb re-called the 5' RACE reads and shows each CDR3 protein once, DNA omitted. This sample carries 550,000 to 600,000 distinct CDR3 sequences, with 3% to 4.5% going to the ten biggest clones. The sample consisted of blood T cells: a sorted CD56 or NKG2C T cell subset, CD4+ or CD8+ T cells, or bulk PBMC T cells (not recorded which). Receptors originate from a man between 18 and 35 years old in good health. Both conserved end residues are part of each CDR3.

TRBJ2-2,TRBV7-6,CASSLVRGAGNTGELFF
TRBJ2-3,TRBV12-3/TRBV12-4,CASSPYRAGTDTQYF
TRBJ1-4,TRBV5-1,CASSLQGGGDEKLFF
TRBJ2-5,TRBV7-9,CASSLESLAGTATQYF
TRBJ2-7,TRBV27,CASSPLGLSGEQYF
TRBJ2-2,TRBV27,CASSLLRQGVNTGELFF
TRBJ2-3,TRBV5-1,CASSLGQGAVTDTQYF
TRBJ2-7,TRBV12-3/TRBV12-4,CASTGRTSGSEQYF
TRBJ2-7,TRBV7-6,CASSLGQPRTSGSYEQYF
TRBJ1-6,TRBV12-3/TRBV12-4,CASSPGANNSPLHF
TRBJ2-1,TRBV7-9,CASSQAGREQINEQFF
TRBJ2-5,TRBV5-1,CASSLFQREMETQYF
TRBJ2-3,TRBV20-1,CSADPPGLAGIGTDTQYF
TRBJ2-7,TRBV5-6,CASSRDRSFREQYF
TRBJ2-1,TRBV12-3/TRBV12-4,CASSLGGSTRYNEQFF
TRBJ2-2,TRBV7-9,CASLATRPGELFF
TRBJ2-1,TRBV20-1,CSARDLQLNNEQFF
TRBJ2-5,TRBV5-1,CASRPPPSGREGGETQYF
TRBJ2-2,TRBV7-3,CASSLQVPGELFF
TRBJ2-2,TRBV20-1,CSALSGRDYTGELFF
TRBJ2-3,TRBV12-3/TRBV12-4,CASSVAGGRSEQYF
TRBJ2-7,TRBV7-2,CASSTTGTDNYEQYF
TRBJ1-1,TRBV4-1,CASSQRTDNTEAFF
TRBJ2-1,TRBV9,CASSVSESSYNEQFF
TRBJ2-3,TRBV25-1,CASSDKGLAGGDTQYF
TRBJ2-5,TRBV5-1,CASSSQGSVETQYF
TRBJ2-7,TRBV5-5,CASSASTSGRLYEQYF
TRBJ2-5,TRBV5-1,CASSLARVVETQYF